These 14 T cell receptor beta chains share one sample of origin, sequenced in a study of blood T cell repertoires in COVID-19. Generated by immunoSEQ multiplex PCR, the TCRdb table keeps only in-frame clones and is missing some. The sample holds 46,000 or so clones, more than 75% seen once. The sample was peripheral blood. The receptor source for this set is a man in his fifties or sixties with active or convalescent COVID-19.

V usage is TRBV27 and J usage is TRBJ1-1; D not certain. CDR3 length: 14 residues. With 6 bases removed from V and 1 base from J, the gap between germline ends came to 12 bases. Germline CDR1 reads MNHEY; CDR2 reads SMNVEV (reference sequence). The CDR3 loop is CASRSWEANTEAFF. The CDR3 nucleotides read TGTGCCAGCAGGTCATGGGAGGCGAACACTGAAGCTTTCTTT.

The rearrangement links TRBV7-2 to TRBJ1-1; D is undetermined. Germline lookup yields CDR1 SGHTA and CDR2 FQGNSA. Trimming took off 3 bases at V and 0 bases at J, with 8 bases between the two ends. CDR3 length: 14 amino acids. In DNA, the CDR3 is TGTGCCAGCAGCTTGGCGGTTTTGAACACTGAAGCTTTCTTT. This gives the protein CASSLAVLNTEAFF.

V and J are TRBV28 and TRBJ2-7; D ambiguous. V lost 3 bases and J 2 bases, leaving 5 bases between the germline ends. CDR3 length: 12 residues. Germline V lookup: CDR1 MDHEN, CDR2 SYDVKM. CDR3 bases: TGTGCCAGCAGTTTTCCCGCCTACGAGCAGTACTTC. Protein product: CASSFPAYEQYF.

This clone came up once. The chain uses TRBV5-1 and TRBJ1-2, with 10 bases lining up with TRBD1. The CDR3 contains 15 residues. The trim removed 2 bases at V and 7 bases at J, leaving 8 bases unmatched. The V gene's germline CDR1 is SGHRS and CDR2 YFSETQ. The CDR3 loop reads CASSFRQGAGLGYTF. In DNA, the CDR3 is TGCGCCAGCAGCTTTCGACAGGGGGCTGGGCTTGGCTACACCTTC.

This clone came up a few times. The genes are TRBV10-3 and TRBJ2-7, with D possibly being TRBD2 (5 bases). V was trimmed by 1 base and J by 5 bases, leaving 12 bases between them. The CDR3 has 14 amino acids. Germline CDR1 and CDR2: ENHRY and SYGVKD. The CDR3 region has the DNA TGTGCCATCAGTGAGTTCGTCGAGGGTCACGAGCAGTACTTC. Translation: CAISEFVEGHEQYF.

The rearrangement joins TRBV3-1 (or the pseudogene TRBV3-2) to TRBJ1-1, with D unclear. CDR1 and CDR2 (germline): LGHDT, YNNKEL (reference sequence). This CDR3 is built from 13 residues. The V and J ends lost 4 bases and 7 bases respectively, with 13 bases between them. The CDR3: CASSRRPPNEAFF. The CDR3, as DNA: TGTGCCAGCAGCCGGAGACCCCCCAATGAAGCTTTCTTT.

The chain recombines TRBV6-1 with TRBJ2-7; D is ambiguous. Germline V gene data show CDR1 as MNHNS and CDR2 as SASEGT. CDR3 length: 14 residues. V lost 0 bases and J lost 1, with 7 bases in between. In nucleotides, the CDR3 is TGTGCCAGCAGTGAAGCACCAGTTTCCTACGAGCAGTACTTC. It is translated as CASSEAPVSYEQYF.

The rearrangement uses TRBV19 and TRBJ2-3; no definite D call. The germline V and J ends were trimmed by 1 base and 0 bases, with 5 bases remaining between them. Germline lookup yields CDR1 LNHDA and CDR2 SQIVND (reference sequence). The CDR3 length is 14 residues. CDR3 protein: CASSIASSTDTQYF. The CDR3 nucleotides are TGTGCCAGTAGTATAGCTTCTAGCACAGATACGCAGTATTTT.

This clone was seen only a few times. The V gene is TRBV30, the J gene TRBJ1-1; no clear D. The CDR3 is made up of 16 amino acids. With 1 base removed from V and 0 bases from J, the gap between germline ends came to 15 bases. Germline V CDR1 and CDR2: GTSNPN, SVGIG (reference sequence). The CDR3 nucleotides read TGTGCCTGGAGTGGGTCGGCAGGTTCAATGAACACTGAAGCTTTCTTT. This translates into CAWSGSAGSMNTEAFF. The full variable domain, its missing parts supplied by reference TRBV30 and TRBJ1-1, is SQTIHQWPATLVQPVGSPLSLECTVEGTSNPNLYWYRQAAGRGLQLLFYSVGIGQISSEVPQNLSASRPQDRQFILSSKKLLLSDSGFYLCAWSGSAGSMNTEAFFGQGTRLTVV.

This clone was seen only once. The CDR3 reads CASSRIRDRTNYGYTF. CDR3 coding DNA: TGTGCCAGCAGTAGGATTCGCGACAGAACAAACTATGGCTACACCTTC. The chain joins TRBV2 to TRBJ1-2, with D possibly matching TRBD1 (5 bases). The ends were cut back, 5 bases at V and 2 bases at J, with 18 bases in the middle. Germline values: CDR1 SNHLY, CDR2 FYNNEI. The CDR3 is made up of 16 amino acids.

A single count supports this clone. A junction end diverges from the germline sequence, so it may reflect a read error. The chain carries TRBV7-9 and TRBJ1-1, with D possibly being TRBD1 (5 bases). The germline V gene encodes CDR1 SEHNR and CDR2 FQNEAQ (reference sequence). The length of the CDR3 is 15 residues. This CDR3 reads CVSSLETAGNTEAFF. DNA of the CDR3: TGTGTCAGCAGCTTAGAGACAGCTGGGAACACTGAAGCTTTCTTT.

V usage is TRBV13 and J usage is TRBJ2-1, with TRBD2 matching over 12 bases. Germline values: CDR1 PRHDT, CDR2 FYEKMQ (reference sequence). Unmatched junction bases numbered 5, after V lost 4 bases and J lost 4 bases. The CDR3 is 16 amino acids. Here the CDR3 DNA reads TGTGCCAGCAGCTCGACTAGCGGGGGACGATACAATGAGCAGTTCTTC. Amino acids: CASSSTSGGRYNEQFF.

The chain carries TRBV10-1 and TRBJ1-1; a possible D gene is TRBD1 (5 bases). Trimming took off 7 bases at V and 5 bases at J, with 20 bases between the two ends. Per germline, CDR1 WNHNN and CDR2 SYGVQD (reference sequence). This CDR3 is built from 15 residues. The CDR3 coding sequence is TGCGCCAGCACCCCTCAGGAGGGGCGGGAGACTGAAGCTTTCTTT. Its protein is CASTPQEGRETEAFF.

This clone was seen once. V is TRBV7-2 and J is TRBJ1-5; D is ambiguous. Trimming took 4 bases from V and 0 from J, leaving 10 bases between them. This CDR3 is built from 15 residues. Germline CDR1 reads SGHTA; CDR2 reads FQGNSA. The CDR3 DNA sequence: TGTGCCAGCAGCTATGATCCAGGTAGCAATCAGCCCCAGCATTTT. Translating gives CASSYDPGSNQPQHF.